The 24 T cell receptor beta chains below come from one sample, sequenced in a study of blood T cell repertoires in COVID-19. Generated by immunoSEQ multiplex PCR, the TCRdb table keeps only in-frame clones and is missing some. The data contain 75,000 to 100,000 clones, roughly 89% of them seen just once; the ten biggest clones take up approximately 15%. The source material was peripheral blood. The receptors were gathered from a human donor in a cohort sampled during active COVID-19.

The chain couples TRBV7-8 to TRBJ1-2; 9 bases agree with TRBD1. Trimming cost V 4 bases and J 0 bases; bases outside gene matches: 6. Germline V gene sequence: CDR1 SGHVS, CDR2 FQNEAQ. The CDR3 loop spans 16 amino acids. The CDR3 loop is CASSYGQGRSNYGYTF. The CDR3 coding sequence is TGTGCCAGCAGCTACGGACAGGGGCGTTCTAACTATGGCTACACCTTC.

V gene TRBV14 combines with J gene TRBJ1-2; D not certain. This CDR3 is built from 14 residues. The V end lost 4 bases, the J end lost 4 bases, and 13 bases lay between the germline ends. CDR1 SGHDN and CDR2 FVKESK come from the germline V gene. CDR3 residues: CASSPGLTFYGYTF. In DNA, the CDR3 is TGTGCCAGCAGCCCTGGACTGACCTTCTATGGCTACACCTTC. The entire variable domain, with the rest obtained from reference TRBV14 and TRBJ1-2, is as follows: EAGVTQFPSHSVIEKGQTVTLRCDPISGHDNLYWYRRVMGKEIKFLLHFVKESKQDESGMPNNRFLAERTGGTYSTLKVQPAELEDSGVYFCASSPGLTFYGYTFGSGTRLTVV.

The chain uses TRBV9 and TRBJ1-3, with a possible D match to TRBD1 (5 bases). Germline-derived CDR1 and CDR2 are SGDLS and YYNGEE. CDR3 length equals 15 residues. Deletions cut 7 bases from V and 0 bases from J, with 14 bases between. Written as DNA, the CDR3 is TGTGCCAGCGGACGACAGTTGGGCTCTGGAAACACCATATATTTT. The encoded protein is CASGRQLGSGNTIYF.

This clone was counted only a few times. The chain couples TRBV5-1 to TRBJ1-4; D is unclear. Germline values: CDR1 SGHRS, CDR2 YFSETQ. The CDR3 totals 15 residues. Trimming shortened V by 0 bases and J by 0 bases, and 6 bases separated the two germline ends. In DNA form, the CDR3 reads TGCGCCAGCAGCTTGGACTCCACAACTAATGAAAAACTGTTTTTT. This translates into CASSLDSTTNEKLFF.

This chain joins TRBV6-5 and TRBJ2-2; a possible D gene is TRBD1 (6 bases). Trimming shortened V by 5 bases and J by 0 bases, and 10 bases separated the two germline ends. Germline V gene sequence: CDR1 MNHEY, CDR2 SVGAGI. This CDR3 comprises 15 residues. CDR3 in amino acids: CASSRDTANTGELFF. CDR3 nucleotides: TGTGCCAGCAGTAGGGACACTGCGAACACCGGGGAGCTGTTTTTT.

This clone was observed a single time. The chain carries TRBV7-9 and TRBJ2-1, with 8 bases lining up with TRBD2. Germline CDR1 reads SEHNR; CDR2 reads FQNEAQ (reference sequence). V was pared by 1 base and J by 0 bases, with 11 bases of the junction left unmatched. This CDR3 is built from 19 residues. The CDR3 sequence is CASSLVIGLADSSYNEQFF. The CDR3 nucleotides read TGTGCCAGCAGCTTAGTGATCGGACTAGCCGACAGCTCCTACAATGAGCAGTTCTTC.

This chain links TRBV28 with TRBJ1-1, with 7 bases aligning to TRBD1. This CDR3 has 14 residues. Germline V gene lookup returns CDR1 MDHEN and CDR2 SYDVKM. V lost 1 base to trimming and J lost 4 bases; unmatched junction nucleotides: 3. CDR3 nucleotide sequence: TGTGCCAGCAGTTTATTGGCAGGGGGCACTGAAGCTTTCTTT. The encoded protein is CASSLLAGGTEAFF.

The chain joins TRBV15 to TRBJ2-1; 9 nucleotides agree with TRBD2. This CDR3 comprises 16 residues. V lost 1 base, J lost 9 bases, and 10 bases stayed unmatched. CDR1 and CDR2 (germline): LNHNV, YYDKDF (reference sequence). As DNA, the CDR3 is TGTGCCACCAGCAGAGCTAAGGTAGCGGGAGCGGTTGAGCAGTTCTTC. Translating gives CATSRAKVAGAVEQFF.

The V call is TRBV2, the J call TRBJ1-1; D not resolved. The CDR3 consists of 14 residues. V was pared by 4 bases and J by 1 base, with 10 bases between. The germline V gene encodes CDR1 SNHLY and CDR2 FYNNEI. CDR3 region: CASSAQVGNTEAFF. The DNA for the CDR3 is TGTGCCAGCAGTGCGCAGGTAGGGAACACTGAAGCTTTCTTT.

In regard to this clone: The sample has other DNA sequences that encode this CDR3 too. The CDR3 nucleotides read TGTGCCAGCAGCAACCCGCGGGCTTTGAACACTGAAGCTTTCTTT. Translated, it gives CASSNPRALNTEAFF. The chain is built from TRBV3-1 (or the pseudogene TRBV3-2) and TRBJ1-1; D unresolved. In germline, CDR1 is LGHDT, CDR2 YNNKEL (reference sequence). Trimming took 5 bases from V and 0 from J, leaving 13 bases between them. The CDR3 has 15 residues.

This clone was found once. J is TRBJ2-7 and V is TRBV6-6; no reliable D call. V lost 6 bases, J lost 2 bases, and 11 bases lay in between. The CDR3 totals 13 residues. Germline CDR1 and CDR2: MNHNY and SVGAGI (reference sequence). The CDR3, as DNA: TGTGCCAGCAGCTACGGCGGCACCTACGAGCAGTACTTC. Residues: CASSYGGTYEQYF.

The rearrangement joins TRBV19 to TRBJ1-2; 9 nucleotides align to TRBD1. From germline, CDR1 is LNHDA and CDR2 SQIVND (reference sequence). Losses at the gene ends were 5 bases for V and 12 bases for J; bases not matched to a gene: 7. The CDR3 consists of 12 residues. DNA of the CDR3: TGTGCCAGTAGTCGCTGGACAGGGGAAAACACCTTC. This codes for CASSRWTGENTF.

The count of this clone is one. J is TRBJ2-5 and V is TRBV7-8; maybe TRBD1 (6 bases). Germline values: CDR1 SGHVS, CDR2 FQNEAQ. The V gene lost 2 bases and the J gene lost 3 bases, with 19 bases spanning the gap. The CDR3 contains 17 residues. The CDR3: CASSLTGQPSGKETQYF. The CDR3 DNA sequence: TGTGCCAGCAGCTTAACCGGACAGCCCTCCGGCAAAGAGACCCAGTACTTC.

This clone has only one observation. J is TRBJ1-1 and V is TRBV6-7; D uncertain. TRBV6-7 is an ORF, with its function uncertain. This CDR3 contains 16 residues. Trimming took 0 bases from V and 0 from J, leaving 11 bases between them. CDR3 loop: CASSYSKTVMNTEAFF. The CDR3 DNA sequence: TGTGCCAGCAGTTACTCGAAAACAGTTATGAACACTGAAGCTTTCTTT.

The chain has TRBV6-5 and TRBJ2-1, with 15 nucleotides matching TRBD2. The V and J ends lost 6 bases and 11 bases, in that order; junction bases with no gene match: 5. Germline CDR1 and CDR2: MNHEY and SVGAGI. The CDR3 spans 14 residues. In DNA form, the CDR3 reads TGTGCCAGCAGCCCGGGACTAGCGGGGGGTCAGCAGTTCTTC. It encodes CASSPGLAGGQQFF.

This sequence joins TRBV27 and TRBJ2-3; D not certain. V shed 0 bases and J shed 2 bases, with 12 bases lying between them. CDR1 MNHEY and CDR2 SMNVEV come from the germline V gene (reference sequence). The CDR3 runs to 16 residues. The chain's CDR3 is CASSLSQRSFTDTQYF. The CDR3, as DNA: TGTGCCAGCAGTTTATCGCAAAGGAGTTTCACAGATACGCAGTATTTT.

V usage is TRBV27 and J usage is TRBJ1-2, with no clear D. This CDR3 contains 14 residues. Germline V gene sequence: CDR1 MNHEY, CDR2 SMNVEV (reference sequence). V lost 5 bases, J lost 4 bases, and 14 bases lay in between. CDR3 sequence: CASSPEGYVYGYTF. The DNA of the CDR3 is TGTGCCAGCAGTCCGGAGGGATATGTCTATGGCTACACCTTC.

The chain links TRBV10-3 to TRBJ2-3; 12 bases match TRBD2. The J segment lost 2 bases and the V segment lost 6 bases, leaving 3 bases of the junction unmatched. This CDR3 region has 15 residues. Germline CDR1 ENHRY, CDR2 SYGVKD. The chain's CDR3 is CAIRGLAGFTDTQYF. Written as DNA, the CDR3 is TGTGCCATCAGAGGACTAGCGGGATTCACAGATACGCAGTATTTT.

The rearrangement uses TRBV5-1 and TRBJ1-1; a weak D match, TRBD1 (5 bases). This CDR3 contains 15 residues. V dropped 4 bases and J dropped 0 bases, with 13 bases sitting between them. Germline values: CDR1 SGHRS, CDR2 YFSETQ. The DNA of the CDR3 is TGCGCCAGCAGCCCCGAAGACAGTCTGAACACTGAAGCTTTCTTT. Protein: CASSPEDSLNTEAFF.

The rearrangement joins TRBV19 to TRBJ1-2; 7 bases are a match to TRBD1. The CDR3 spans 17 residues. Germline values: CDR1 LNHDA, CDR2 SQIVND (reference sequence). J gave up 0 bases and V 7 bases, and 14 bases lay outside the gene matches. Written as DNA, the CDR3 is TGTGCCAGTACCCTTGGGGACAGTTTACTTACTAACTATGGCTACACCTTC. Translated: CASTLGDSLLTNYGYTF.

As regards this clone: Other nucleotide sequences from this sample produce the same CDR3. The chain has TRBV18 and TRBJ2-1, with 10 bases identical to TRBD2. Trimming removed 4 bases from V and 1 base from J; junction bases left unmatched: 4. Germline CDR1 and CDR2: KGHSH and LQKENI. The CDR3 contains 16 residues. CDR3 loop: CASSLSSGSSYNEQFF. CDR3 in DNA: TGTGCCAGCTCACTCTCTAGCGGGAGTTCCTACAATGAGCAGTTCTTC.

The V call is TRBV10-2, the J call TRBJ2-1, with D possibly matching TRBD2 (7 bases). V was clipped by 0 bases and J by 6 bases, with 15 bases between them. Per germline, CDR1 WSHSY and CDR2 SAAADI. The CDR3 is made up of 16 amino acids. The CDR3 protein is CASSESLGLGGNEQFF. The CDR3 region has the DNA TGCGCCAGCAGTGAGTCTTTAGGACTAGGGGGCAATGAGCAGTTCTTC.

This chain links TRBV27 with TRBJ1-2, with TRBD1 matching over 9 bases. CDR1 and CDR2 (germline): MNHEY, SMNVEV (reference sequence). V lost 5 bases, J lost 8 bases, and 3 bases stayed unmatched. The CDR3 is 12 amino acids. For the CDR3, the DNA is TGTGCCAGCAGTACAGGGGGCGACGGCTACACCTTC. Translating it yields CASSTGGDGYTF.

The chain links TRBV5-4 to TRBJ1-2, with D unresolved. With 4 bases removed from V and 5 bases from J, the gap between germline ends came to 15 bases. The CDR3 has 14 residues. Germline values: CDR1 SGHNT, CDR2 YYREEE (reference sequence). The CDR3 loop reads CASSPPGSSYGYTF. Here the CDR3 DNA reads TGTGCCAGCAGCCCCCCGGGGAGCTCTTATGGCTACACCTTC.